This is a list of T cell receptor beta chains from one sample in a study of CD8+ T cells in alopecia areata. This table comes from immunoSEQ multiplex PCR, and its TCRdb copy is limited to in-frame clones, with some not included. The table lists some 120,000 clones, roughly 57% of them singletons, with approximately 5.1% in the top ten. The source material was CD4+ T cells sorted from blood, sampled at week 4, from a patient treated with tofacitinib. Source of these receptors: a human donor with alopecia areata. The CDR3 runs from the conserved cysteine through the conserved F or W. A D gene is named only where the DNA matches it firmly. Some rows mark clone size as missing; the rest say once, few, many or name a class of expanded clone.

j_call: TRBJ2-3
d_call: .
clone_size: .
v_call: TRBV29-1
cdr3_aa: CSVVVRIPSGDTQYF
cdr3_nt: TGCAGCGTTGTGGTGAGAATCCCCAGTGGAGATACGCAGTATTTT

j_call: TRBJ2-7
d_call: .
clone_size: .
v_call: TRBV7-2
cdr3_aa: CASSSHRSAYEQYF
cdr3_nt: TGTGCCAGCAGCTCTCATCGCTCTGCTTACGAGCAGTACTTC

j_call: TRBJ2-3
d_call: .
clone_size: .
v_call: TRBV4-1
cdr3_aa: CASSRSVEDTQYF
cdr3_nt: TGCGCCAGCAGCCGGAGCGTGGAAGATACGCAGTATTTT

j_call: TRBJ2-1
d_call: .
clone_size: .
v_call: TRBV30
cdr3_aa: CAWSVPGQYNEQFF
cdr3_nt: TGTGCCTGGAGTGTACCGGGACAATACAATGAGCAGTTCTTC

j_call: TRBJ2-6
d_call: .
clone_size: .
v_call: TRBV15
cdr3_aa: CATSRAFQRTSSGANVLTF
cdr3_nt: TGTGCCACCAGCAGGGCGTTTCAGAGGACAAGCTCTGGGGCCAACGTCCTGACTTTC

j_call: TRBJ2-5
d_call: .
clone_size: once
v_call: TRBV5-4
cdr3_aa: CASSFGRGETQYF
cdr3_nt: TGTGCCAGCAGCTTCGGAAGGGGGGAGACCCAGTACTTC

j_call: TRBJ1-1
d_call: .
clone_size: few
v_call: TRBV30
cdr3_aa: CALGGENTEAFF
cdr3_nt: TGTGCCCTCGGAGGAGAGAACACTGAAGCTTTCTTT

j_call: TRBJ2-5
d_call: .
clone_size: once
v_call: TRBV7-9
cdr3_aa: CASSLGGLLQETQYF
cdr3_nt: TGTGCCAGCAGCTTAGGCGGGCTACTACAAGAGACCCAGTACTTC

j_call: TRBJ1-5
d_call: .
clone_size: .
v_call: TRBV30
cdr3_aa: CAWSIEGGQPQHF
cdr3_nt: TGTGCCTGGAGTATCGAGGGGGGACAGCCCCAGCATTTT

j_call: TRBJ2-4
d_call: TRBD2
clone_size: few
v_call: TRBV28
cdr3_aa: CASSPGLAGEQNIQYF
cdr3_nt: TGTGCCAGCAGCCCGGGACTAGCGGGTGAACAAAACATTCAGTACTTC

j_call: TRBJ1-5
d_call: .
clone_size: .
v_call: TRBV6-6
cdr3_aa: CASSLLPPSGPQHF
cdr3_nt: TGTGCCAGCAGTTTATTACCCCCCTCGGGGCCCCAGCATTTT

j_call: TRBJ1-1
d_call: .
clone_size: .
v_call: TRBV30
cdr3_aa: CAWRQLNTEAFF
cdr3_nt: TGTGCCTGGAGACAGCTGAACACTGAAGCTTTCTTT

j_call: TRBJ2-5
d_call: .
clone_size: few
v_call: TRBV7-2
cdr3_aa: CASSPGAQETQYF
cdr3_nt: TGTGCCAGCAGCCCCGGTGCTCAAGAGACCCAGTACTTC

j_call: TRBJ2-6
d_call: .
clone_size: few
v_call: TRBV27
cdr3_aa: CASRRTGANVLTF
cdr3_nt: TGTGCCAGCAGACGGACTGGGGCCAACGTCCTGACTTTC

j_call: TRBJ2-7
d_call: .
clone_size: .
v_call: TRBV7-2
cdr3_aa: CASSLGGTYEQYF
cdr3_nt: TGTGCCAGCAGCTTAGGCGGGACCTACGAGCAGTACTTC

j_call: TRBJ2-5
d_call: .
clone_size: .
v_call: TRBV2
cdr3_aa: CASLMAVGSQYF
cdr3_nt: TGTGCCAGCTTGATGGCTGTTGGATCCCAGTACTTC

j_call: TRBJ1-2
d_call: .
clone_size: .
v_call: TRBV25-1
cdr3_aa: CAKRGLPTYGYTF
cdr3_nt: TGTGCCAAAAGGGGACTCCCGACTTATGGCTACACCTTC

j_call: TRBJ1-3
d_call: .
clone_size: .
v_call: TRBV30
cdr3_aa: CAWSVRGDTIYF
cdr3_nt: TGTGCCTGGAGTGTAAGGGGAGACACCATATATTTT

j_call: TRBJ1-5
d_call: .
clone_size: .
v_call: TRBV5-1
cdr3_aa: CASSLSVDQPQHF
cdr3_nt: TGCGCCAGCAGCTTGTCAGTGGACCAGCCCCAGCATTTT

j_call: TRBJ2-3
d_call: TRBD2
clone_size: .
v_call: TRBV5-1
cdr3_aa: CASSLILAGDLSDTQYF
cdr3_nt: TGCGCCAGCAGCTTGATACTAGCGGGAGATTTGTCAGATACGCAGTATTTT

j_call: TRBJ1-2
d_call: .
clone_size: .
v_call: TRBV25-1
cdr3_aa: CASSIRRERYGYTF
cdr3_nt: TGTGCCAGCAGTATACGCAGAGAACGCTATGGCTACACCTTC

j_call: TRBJ1-1
d_call: TRBD1
clone_size: .
v_call: TRBV30
cdr3_aa: CAWSVRQGADTEAFF
cdr3_nt: TGTGCCTGGAGTGTACGGCAGGGGGCGGACACTGAAGCTTTCTTT

j_call: TRBJ2-2
d_call: .
clone_size: .
v_call: TRBV10-3
cdr3_aa: CAISESKGTGELFF
cdr3_nt: TGTGCCATCAGTGAGTCGAAGGGGACCGGGGAGCTGTTTTTT

j_call: TRBJ2-2
d_call: .
clone_size: .
v_call: TRBV6-5
cdr3_aa: CASSPYANTGELFF
cdr3_nt: TGTGCCAGCAGCCCCTACGCGAACACCGGGGAGCTGTTTTTT

j_call: TRBJ1-2
d_call: .
clone_size: .
v_call: TRBV30
cdr3_aa: CAWSQQMGYTF
cdr3_nt: TGTGCCTGGAGTCAACAGATGGGCTACACCTTC

j_call: TRBJ1-1
d_call: .
clone_size: .
v_call: TRBV9
cdr3_aa: CASSVSTEAFF
cdr3_nt: TGTGCCAGCAGCGTAAGCACTGAAGCTTTCTTT

j_call: TRBJ2-7
d_call: TRBD2
clone_size: .
v_call: TRBV7-9
cdr3_aa: CASSKGLAGGSEQYF
cdr3_nt: TGTGCCAGCAGCAAAGGACTAGCGGGAGGTTCCGAGCAGTACTTC

j_call: TRBJ2-5
d_call: .
clone_size: few
v_call: TRBV30
cdr3_aa: CAWSDSVETQYF
cdr3_nt: TGTGCCTGGAGTGACAGTGTAGAGACCCAGTACTTC

j_call: TRBJ2-7
d_call: .
clone_size: .
v_call: TRBV18
cdr3_aa: CASSQGVSYEQYF
cdr3_nt: TGTGCCAGCTCACAGGGGGTATCCTACGAGCAGTACTTC

j_call: TRBJ2-3
d_call: TRBD2
clone_size: .
v_call: TRBV7-2
cdr3_aa: CASRVGLAGKDTQYF
cdr3_nt: TGTGCCAGCAGGGTCGGACTAGCGGGGAAGGATACGCAGTATTTT

j_call: TRBJ2-2
d_call: .
clone_size: once
v_call: TRBV5-6
cdr3_aa: CASSLSPGTGELFF
cdr3_nt: TGTGCCAGCAGCCTCTCGCCGGGAACCGGGGAGCTGTTTTTT

j_call: TRBJ2-5
d_call: TRBD1
clone_size: .
v_call: TRBV30
cdr3_aa: CARGPGTGETQYF
cdr3_nt: TGTGCCCGGGGGCCCGGGACAGGGGAGACCCAGTACTTC

j_call: TRBJ2-4
d_call: TRBD1
clone_size: few
v_call: TRBV10-3
cdr3_aa: CAISPGTGDGNIQYF
cdr3_nt: TGTGCCATCAGTCCCGGGACAGGGGATGGAAACATTCAGTACTTC

j_call: TRBJ2-7
d_call: TRBD1
clone_size: .
v_call: TRBV4-1
cdr3_aa: CASSQQRGTGIEEQYF
cdr3_nt: TGCGCCAGCAGCCAACAAAGGGGGACAGGGATTGAAGAGCAGTACTTC

j_call: TRBJ1-6
d_call: .
clone_size: few
v_call: TRBV6-6
cdr3_aa: CASSSDNSPLHF
cdr3_nt: TGTGCCAGCAGTTCAGATAATTCACCCCTCCACTTT

j_call: TRBJ2-3
d_call: .
clone_size: .
v_call: TRBV7-9
cdr3_aa: CASSFEERDTQYF
cdr3_nt: TGTGCCAGCAGCTTCGAGGAGAGAGATACGCAGTATTTT

j_call: TRBJ1-1
d_call: .
clone_size: .
v_call: TRBV20-1
cdr3_aa: CSARWNTEAFF
cdr3_nt: TGCAGTGCTAGGTGGAACACTGAAGCTTTCTTT

j_call: TRBJ2-7
d_call: TRBD2
clone_size: .
v_call: TRBV19
cdr3_aa: CASSNLAGGAYEQYF
cdr3_nt: TGTGCCAGTAGCAATTTAGCGGGAGGGGCCTACGAGCAGTACTTC

j_call: TRBJ2-4
d_call: .
clone_size: .
v_call: TRBV30
cdr3_aa: CAWSVGSPKNIQYF
cdr3_nt: TGTGCCTGGAGTGTTGGCAGTCCCAAAAACATTCAGTACTTC

j_call: TRBJ2-4
d_call: .
clone_size: .
v_call: TRBV7-2
cdr3_aa: CASSGQGAKNIQYF
cdr3_nt: TGTGCCAGCAGCGGGCAGGGGGCCAAAAACATTCAGTACTTC

j_call: TRBJ1-1
d_call: .
clone_size: few
v_call: TRBV29-1
cdr3_aa: CSVEQGFGNTEAFF
cdr3_nt: TGCAGCGTTGAACAGGGGTTCGGGAACACTGAAGCTTTCTTT

j_call: TRBJ2-3
d_call: .
clone_size: .
v_call: TRBV21-1
cdr3_aa: CASSKGEPGQGKYF
cdr3_nt: TGTGCCAGCAGCAAAGGGGAACCTGGACAGGGGAAGTATTTT

j_call: TRBJ2-2
d_call: .
clone_size: .
v_call: TRBV5-6
cdr3_aa: CASSFRGYANTGELFF
cdr3_nt: TGTGCCAGCAGCTTTAGGGGCTATGCGAACACCGGGGAGCTGTTTTTT

j_call: TRBJ2-6
d_call: .
clone_size: .
v_call: TRBV10-3
cdr3_aa: CAISGQTGANVLTF
cdr3_nt: TGTGCCATCAGTGGACAGACTGGGGCCAACGTCCTGACTTTC

j_call: TRBJ1-5
d_call: .
clone_size: few
v_call: TRBV23-1
cdr3_aa: CASSQYRQRGQPQHF
cdr3_nt: TGCGCCAGCAGTCAATACAGACAGCGAGGGCAGCCCCAGCATTTT

j_call: TRBJ2-7
d_call: .
clone_size: .
v_call: TRBV29-1
cdr3_aa: CSARAGYEQYF
cdr3_nt: TGCAGCGCCAGGGCAGGTTACGAGCAGTACTTC

j_call: TRBJ2-7
d_call: TRBD2
clone_size: .
v_call: TRBV5-1
cdr3_aa: CASSSGSSGAYEQYF
cdr3_nt: TGCGCCAGCTCCTCTGGCTCTAGCGGGGCCTACGAGCAGTACTTC